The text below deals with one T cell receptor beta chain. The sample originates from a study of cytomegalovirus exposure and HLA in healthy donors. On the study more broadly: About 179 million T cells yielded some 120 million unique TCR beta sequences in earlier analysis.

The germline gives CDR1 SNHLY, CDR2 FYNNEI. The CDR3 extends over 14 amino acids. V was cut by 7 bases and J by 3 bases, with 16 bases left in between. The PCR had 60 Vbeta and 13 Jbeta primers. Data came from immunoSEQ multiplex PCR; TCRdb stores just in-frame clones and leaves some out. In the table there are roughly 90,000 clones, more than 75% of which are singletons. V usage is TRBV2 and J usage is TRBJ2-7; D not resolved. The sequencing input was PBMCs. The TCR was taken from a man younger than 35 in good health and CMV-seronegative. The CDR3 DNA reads TGTGCCAGCACCGACACCATACATTACTACGAGCAGTACTTC. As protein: CASTDTIHYYEQYF.